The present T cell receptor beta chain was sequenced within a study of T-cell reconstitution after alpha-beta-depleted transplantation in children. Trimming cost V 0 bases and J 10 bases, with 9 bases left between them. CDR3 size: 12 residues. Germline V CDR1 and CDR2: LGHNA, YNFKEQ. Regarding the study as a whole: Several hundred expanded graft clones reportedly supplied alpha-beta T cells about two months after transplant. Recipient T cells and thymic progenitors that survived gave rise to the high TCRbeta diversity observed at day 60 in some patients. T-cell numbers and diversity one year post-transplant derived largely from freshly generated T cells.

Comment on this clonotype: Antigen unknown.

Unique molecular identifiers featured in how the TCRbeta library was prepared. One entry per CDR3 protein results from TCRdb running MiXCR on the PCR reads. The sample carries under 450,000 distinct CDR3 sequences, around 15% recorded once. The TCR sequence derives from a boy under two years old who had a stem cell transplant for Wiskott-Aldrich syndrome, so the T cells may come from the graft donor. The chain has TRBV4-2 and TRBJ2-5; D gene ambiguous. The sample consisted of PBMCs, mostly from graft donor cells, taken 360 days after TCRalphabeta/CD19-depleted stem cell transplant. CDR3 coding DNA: TGTGCCAGCAGCCAAGATATGACGATCCAGTACTTC. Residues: CASSQDMTIQYF.